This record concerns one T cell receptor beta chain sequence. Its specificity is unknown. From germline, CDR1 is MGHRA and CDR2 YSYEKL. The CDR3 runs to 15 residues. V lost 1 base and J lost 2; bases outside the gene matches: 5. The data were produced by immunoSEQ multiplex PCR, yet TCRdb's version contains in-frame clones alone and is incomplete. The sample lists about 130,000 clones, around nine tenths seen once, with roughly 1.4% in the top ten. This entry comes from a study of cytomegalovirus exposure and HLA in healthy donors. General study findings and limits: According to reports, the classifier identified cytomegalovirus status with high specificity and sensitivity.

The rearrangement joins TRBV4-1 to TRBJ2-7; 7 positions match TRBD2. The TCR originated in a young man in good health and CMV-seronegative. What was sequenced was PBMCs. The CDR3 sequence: CASSQGDYIPYEQYF. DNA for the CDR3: TGCGCCAGCAGCCAAGGGGACTATATTCCCTACGAGCAGTACTTC.